The rows below give T cell receptor beta chains drawn from one sample of a study of OX40 agonist ivuxolimab in advanced cancers. The method was immunoSEQ multiplex PCR; TCRdb's version includes in-frame clones alone and lacks a portion of them. The table lists tens of thousands of clones, about 85% of them singletons. Here the sequenced sample was CD4+ or CD8+ T cells sorted from blood, taken in a trial of the OX40 agonist ivuxolimab. These receptors originate from an adult with an advanced solid tumor such as melanoma, head and neck, liver or kidney cancer. Each CDR3 is given with its conserved first and last residue. Fields, in order: J gene, D gene, V gene, clone size, CDR3 DNA, CDR3 protein. A D gene is named only where the DNA matches it firmly. Clone size is stated in some rows and not others, as once, few, many or a class when expanded.

j_gene: TRBJ1-5; d_gene: NA; v_gene: TRBV28; abundance: NA; CDR3nt: TGTGCCAGCTGGGGTAGCAATCAGCCCCAGCATTTT; CDR3aa: CASWGSNQPQHF
j_gene: TRBJ2-2; d_gene: NA; v_gene: TRBV18; abundance: NA; CDR3nt: TGTGCCAGCTCACTGCGGGAAGAAACCGGGGAGCTGTTTTTT; CDR3aa: CASSLREETGELFF
j_gene: TRBJ1-4; d_gene: NA; v_gene: TRBV5-4; abundance: NA; CDR3nt: TGTGCCAGCAGCTTTACGGGGCGCACTAATGAAAAACTGTTTTTT; CDR3aa: CASSFTGRTNEKLFF
j_gene: TRBJ2-3; d_gene: NA; v_gene: TRBV7-3; abundance: NA; CDR3nt: TGTGCCAGCAGCTCCAGACCTACAGATACGCAGTATTTT; CDR3aa: CASSSRPTDTQYF
j_gene: TRBJ1-4; d_gene: NA; v_gene: TRBV19; abundance: NA; CDR3nt: TGTGCCAGTAGCCTGAATGAAAAACTGTTTTTT; CDR3aa: CASSLNEKLFF
j_gene: TRBJ2-5; d_gene: NA; v_gene: TRBV7-3; abundance: few; CDR3nt: TGTGCCAGCAGCTCGGGTGACCAAGGGACCCAGTACTTC; CDR3aa: CASSSGDQGTQYF
j_gene: TRBJ2-5; d_gene: NA; v_gene: TRBV7-2; abundance: NA; CDR3nt: TGTGCCAGCAGCTTTGCAGGGCGGGAGACCCAGTACTTC; CDR3aa: CASSFAGRETQYF
j_gene: TRBJ2-3; d_gene: TRBD1; v_gene: TRBV29-1; abundance: NA; CDR3nt: TGCAGCGCCCCCCGGGGGGACAGGGGCACAGATACGCAGTATTTT; CDR3aa: CSAPRGDRGTDTQYF
j_gene: TRBJ2-1; d_gene: NA; v_gene: TRBV23-1; abundance: few; CDR3nt: TGCGCCAGCAGTCAATCGGGGTACAATGAGCAGTTCTTC; CDR3aa: CASSQSGYNEQFF
j_gene: TRBJ2-7; d_gene: NA; v_gene: TRBV11-3; abundance: NA; CDR3nt: TGTGCCAGCAGCCCGGGTGCCTACGAGCAGTACTTC; CDR3aa: CASSPGAYEQYF
j_gene: TRBJ2-1; d_gene: NA; v_gene: TRBV6-5; abundance: NA; CDR3nt: TGTGCCAGCAGTTACGCGACAAAAGGAGGCGAGCAGTTCTTC; CDR3aa: CASSYATKGGEQFF
j_gene: TRBJ2-5; d_gene: TRBD1; v_gene: TRBV7-3; abundance: NA; CDR3nt: TGTGCCAGCAGCTTATCGGGCAGAAGGACAGGAGAGACCCAGTACTTC; CDR3aa: CASSLSGRRTGETQYF
j_gene: TRBJ2-5; d_gene: NA; v_gene: TRBV5-1; abundance: NA; CDR3nt: TGCGCCAGCAGCTTGGAGGGTGACGCGTCCCGGGAGACCCAGTACTTC; CDR3aa: CASSLEGDASRETQYF
j_gene: TRBJ1-5; d_gene: NA; v_gene: TRBV10-3; abundance: NA; CDR3nt: TGTGCCATCAGGGGACACCTAAATCAGCCCCAGCATTTT; CDR3aa: CAIRGHLNQPQHF
j_gene: TRBJ1-5; d_gene: TRBD1; v_gene: TRBV19; abundance: NA; CDR3nt: TGTGCCAGTAGTATAGATACCCCTCCAGGGGGAAGACAGCCCCAGCATTTT; CDR3aa: CASSIDTPPGGRQPQHF
j_gene: TRBJ2-3; d_gene: NA; v_gene: TRBV10-3; abundance: NA; CDR3nt: TGTGCCATCAGTGAGTCAAGCGCACGCACAGATACGCAGTATTTT; CDR3aa: CAISESSARTDTQYF
j_gene: TRBJ2-2; d_gene: NA; v_gene: TRBV27; abundance: NA; CDR3nt: TGTGCCAGCACCAAGCCAGGGACCGGGGAGCTGTTTTTT; CDR3aa: CASTKPGTGELFF
j_gene: TRBJ2-7; d_gene: NA; v_gene: TRBV6-5; abundance: NA; CDR3nt: TGTGCCAGCAGTTCGTCGGGGCCCAAGACCTACGAGCAGTACTTC; CDR3aa: CASSSSGPKTYEQYF
j_gene: TRBJ1-1; d_gene: TRBD1; v_gene: TRBV6-1; abundance: NA; CDR3nt: TGTGCCAGCAACTACAGACAGGGTAACCCTGAAGCTTTCTTT; CDR3aa: CASNYRQGNPEAFF
j_gene: TRBJ2-1; d_gene: NA; v_gene: TRBV7-3; abundance: NA; CDR3nt: TGTGCCAGCAGCTTAAGCCTTCGCCGGGAGCAGTTCTTC; CDR3aa: CASSLSLRREQFF
j_gene: TRBJ2-1; d_gene: NA; v_gene: TRBV5-1; abundance: NA; CDR3nt: TGCGCCAGCAGCTTGGCGGAAGGGGGTGAGAATGATGAGCAGTTCTTC; CDR3aa: CASSLAEGGENDEQFF
j_gene: TRBJ2-1; d_gene: TRBD2; v_gene: TRBV5-5; abundance: NA; CDR3nt: TGTGCCAGCAGCTTTTCAGCGGGACTAGGTAATGAGCAGTTCTTC; CDR3aa: CASSFSAGLGNEQFF
j_gene: TRBJ2-6; d_gene: NA; v_gene: TRBV4-1; abundance: once; CDR3nt: TGCGCCAGCAGCCAGTTTCCACCTTTACCGTCTGGGGCCAACGTCCTGACTTTC; CDR3aa: CASSQFPPLPSGANVLTF
j_gene: TRBJ1-6; d_gene: TRBD1; v_gene: TRBV30; abundance: NA; CDR3nt: TGTGCCCCCCGGACAGGGCCTTTTCATAATTCACCCCTCCACTTT; CDR3aa: CAPRTGPFHNSPLHF
j_gene: TRBJ2-7; d_gene: NA; v_gene: TRBV7-9; abundance: NA; CDR3nt: TGTGCCAGCAGCTTACCAGGTCCCTACGAGCAGTACTTC; CDR3aa: CASSLPGPYEQYF
j_gene: TRBJ2-3; d_gene: NA; v_gene: TRBV9; abundance: NA; CDR3nt: TGTGCCAGCAGCGTAGGCGGGACCACCAATACAGATACGCAGTATTTT; CDR3aa: CASSVGGTTNTDTQYF
j_gene: TRBJ2-5; d_gene: NA; v_gene: TRBV10-3; abundance: NA; CDR3nt: TGTGCCATCAGGGAGATTGGGGAGACCCAGTACTTC; CDR3aa: CAIREIGETQYF
j_gene: TRBJ2-3; d_gene: NA; v_gene: TRBV7-3; abundance: NA; CDR3nt: TGTGCCAGCAGCGCTCCCCCCAGAGATACGCAGTATTTT; CDR3aa: CASSAPPRDTQYF
j_gene: TRBJ2-7; d_gene: TRBD2; v_gene: TRBV28; abundance: NA; CDR3nt: TGTGCCAGCAATCCCGGGACTAGCGGTAACAAGCCCTACGAGCAGTACTTC; CDR3aa: CASNPGTSGNKPYEQYF
j_gene: TRBJ1-4; d_gene: NA; v_gene: TRBV28; abundance: NA; CDR3nt: TGTGCCAGCAGTCCTCAGGGAGAGCGTGAAAAACTGTTTTTT; CDR3aa: CASSPQGEREKLFF
j_gene: TRBJ1-5; d_gene: TRBD1; v_gene: TRBV27; abundance: NA; CDR3nt: TGTGCCAGCAGTTTATCGTACTCGGGACAGTATAGCAATCAGCCCCAGCATTTT; CDR3aa: CASSLSYSGQYSNQPQHF
j_gene: TRBJ1-2; d_gene: NA; v_gene: TRBV7-2; abundance: NA; CDR3nt: TGTGCCAGCAGCTCCCGAGTAGGGGGTAGAGGCTACACCTTC; CDR3aa: CASSSRVGGRGYTF
j_gene: TRBJ2-2; d_gene: TRBD1; v_gene: TRBV4-1; abundance: NA; CDR3nt: TGCGCCAGCAGCCAAGCCGGGACAGGGAACGGGGAGCTGTTTTTT; CDR3aa: CASSQAGTGNGELFF
j_gene: TRBJ2-1; d_gene: TRBD2; v_gene: TRBV4-1; abundance: NA; CDR3nt: TGCGCCAGCAGCCAAGAGAGTGGACTAGTGCAGTTCTTC; CDR3aa: CASSQESGLVQFF
j_gene: TRBJ1-2; d_gene: TRBD1; v_gene: TRBV30; abundance: many; CDR3nt: TGTGCCTGGTTTATCGGGACAGGCTATGGCTACACCTTC; CDR3aa: CAWFIGTGYGYTF
j_gene: TRBJ2-5; d_gene: NA; v_gene: TRBV5-1; abundance: NA; CDR3nt: TGCGCCAGCAGTTTTGGCGACAGGTACCAAGAGACCCAGTACTTC; CDR3aa: CASSFGDRYQETQYF
j_gene: TRBJ2-1; d_gene: NA; v_gene: TRBV7-2; abundance: NA; CDR3nt: TGTGCCAGCAGGTCGGGGAACAATGAGCAGTTCTTC; CDR3aa: CASRSGNNEQFF
j_gene: TRBJ2-3; d_gene: TRBD2; v_gene: TRBV27; abundance: NA; CDR3nt: TGTGCCAGCAGTGGCTTAACTAGCGGGGGCACAGATACGCAGTATTTT; CDR3aa: CASSGLTSGGTDTQYF
j_gene: TRBJ2-5; d_gene: TRBD1; v_gene: TRBV7-9; abundance: NA; CDR3nt: TGTGCCAGCAGCTCACAGGGGGCTGAGACCCAGTACTTC; CDR3aa: CASSSQGAETQYF
j_gene: TRBJ2-4; d_gene: TRBD2; v_gene: TRBV4-3; abundance: NA; CDR3nt: TGCGCCAGCAGCCAAGATATAGGAGCGGGAGTTAAAAACATTCAGTACTTC; CDR3aa: CASSQDIGAGVKNIQYF
j_gene: TRBJ2-3; d_gene: NA; v_gene: TRBV11-2; abundance: NA; CDR3nt: TGTGCCAGCAGCTTAGACACCCGCACAGATACGCAGTATTTT; CDR3aa: CASSLDTRTDTQYF
j_gene: TRBJ2-7; d_gene: NA; v_gene: TRBV11-3; abundance: NA; CDR3nt: TGTGCCAGCAGCTTAGATCCGCAGCGGGCGGTCTACGAGCAGTACTTC; CDR3aa: CASSLDPQRAVYEQYF
j_gene: TRBJ2-1; d_gene: NA; v_gene: TRBV18; abundance: NA; CDR3nt: TGTGCCAGCTCACCGCGGACGGATAGTACCGTGTTTTGGTTCTTC; CDR3aa: CASSPRTDSTVFWFF
j_gene: TRBJ2-7; d_gene: TRBD2; v_gene: TRBV7-2; abundance: NA; CDR3nt: TGTGCCAGCAGACTACTAGCGGGGCAGAGCTCCTACGAGCAGTACTTC; CDR3aa: CASRLLAGQSSYEQYF
j_gene: TRBJ1-1; d_gene: NA; v_gene: TRBV25-1; abundance: NA; CDR3nt: TGTGCCAGCAAGAAAGAAGTGAGCACTGAAGCTTTCTTT; CDR3aa: CASKKEVSTEAFF
j_gene: TRBJ1-4; d_gene: TRBD1; v_gene: TRBV28; abundance: NA; CDR3nt: TGTGCCAGCAGGCTGCCCGGGACAGGGGTGGAAAAACTGTTTTTT; CDR3aa: CASRLPGTGVEKLFF
j_gene: TRBJ1-1; d_gene: TRBD1; v_gene: TRBV11-2; abundance: NA; CDR3nt: TGTGCCAGCAGCTTAGATGGGACAGCAGGAGCTTTCTTT; CDR3aa: CASSLDGTAGAFF
j_gene: TRBJ2-7; d_gene: NA; v_gene: TRBV7-6; abundance: NA; CDR3nt: TGTGCCAGCAGCCTTGGGCCTTCCTACGAGCAGTACTTC; CDR3aa: CASSLGPSYEQYF
j_gene: TRBJ2-7; d_gene: TRBD2; v_gene: TRBV4-3; abundance: NA; CDR3nt: TGCGCCAGCAGCCAGGGAAGAGCGGGATACGAGCAGTACTTC; CDR3aa: CASSQGRAGYEQYF
j_gene: TRBJ2-3; d_gene: NA; v_gene: TRBV5-8; abundance: NA; CDR3nt: TGTGCCAGCAGCCTACCCTCCTTTTTAGATACGCAGTATTTT; CDR3aa: CASSLPSFLDTQYF
j_gene: TRBJ2-2; d_gene: NA; v_gene: TRBV7-8; abundance: NA; CDR3nt: TGTGCCAGCAGCTGGTACAGAGGGACCGGGGAGCTGTTTTTT; CDR3aa: CASSWYRGTGELFF
j_gene: TRBJ2-5; d_gene: NA; v_gene: TRBV11-3; abundance: NA; CDR3nt: TGTGCCAGCAGTCCCATGGGGCAAGAGACCCAGTACTTC; CDR3aa: CASSPMGQETQYF
j_gene: TRBJ2-3; d_gene: NA; v_gene: TRBV27; abundance: NA; CDR3nt: TGTGCCAGCTCCCCGGGAAATACGCAGTATTTT; CDR3aa: CASSPGNTQYF